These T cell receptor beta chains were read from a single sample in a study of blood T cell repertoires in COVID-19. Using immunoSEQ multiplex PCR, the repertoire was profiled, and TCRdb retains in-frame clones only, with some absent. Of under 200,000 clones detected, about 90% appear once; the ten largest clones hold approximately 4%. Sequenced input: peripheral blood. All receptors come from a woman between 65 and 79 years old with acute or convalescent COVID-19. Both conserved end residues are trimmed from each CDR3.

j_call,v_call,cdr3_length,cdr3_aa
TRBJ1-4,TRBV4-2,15,ASSQVPGDRPNEKLF
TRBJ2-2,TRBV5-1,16,ASSFRTGGRLSTGELF
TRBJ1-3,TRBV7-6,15,ASSSSTGTGAGNTIY
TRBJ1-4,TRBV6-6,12,ASSTGGAGEKLF
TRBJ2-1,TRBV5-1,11,ASSQGSYNEQF
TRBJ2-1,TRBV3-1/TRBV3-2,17,ASSQQSGGRFGPYNEQF
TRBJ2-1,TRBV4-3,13,ASSQEQSSYNEQF
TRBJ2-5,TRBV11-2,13,ASSLALGGRETQY
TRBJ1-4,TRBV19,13,ASSIVSGQGGKLF
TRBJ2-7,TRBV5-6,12,ASSPDRGSYEQY
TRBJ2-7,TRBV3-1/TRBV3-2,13,ASSQGTGKTGEQY
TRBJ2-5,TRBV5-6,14,ASSLVGARGGETQY
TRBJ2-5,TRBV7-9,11,ASSLLAAETQY
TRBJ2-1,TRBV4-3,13,ASSHPGTGLNEQF
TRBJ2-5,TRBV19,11,ASQGTPQETQY
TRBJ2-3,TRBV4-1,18,ASSQEGSLAGGPSTDTQY
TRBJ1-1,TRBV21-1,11,ASGDRGRTEAF
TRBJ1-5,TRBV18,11,ASSPSGQQPQH
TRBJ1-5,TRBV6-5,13,ASSYRRDGNQPQH
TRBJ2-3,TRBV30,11,AWSVPGGDTQY
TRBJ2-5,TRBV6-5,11,ASSYSRGETQY
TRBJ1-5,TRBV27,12,ASNLGGPSQPQH
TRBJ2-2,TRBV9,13,ASSVKAIGAGELF
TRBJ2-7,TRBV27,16,ASSLYIGGDSRTYEQY
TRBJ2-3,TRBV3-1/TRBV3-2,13,ASSQARDSTDTQY
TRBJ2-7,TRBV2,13,ASRALTGGTYEQY
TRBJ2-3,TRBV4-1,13,ASSHSGGSTDTQY
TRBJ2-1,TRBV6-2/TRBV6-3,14,ASSYTPGTSYNEQF
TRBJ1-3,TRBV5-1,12,ASSGTGRHDTIY
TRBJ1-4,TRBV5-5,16,ASSPPGTGGRANEKLF
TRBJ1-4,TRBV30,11,AWSVQGWEKLF
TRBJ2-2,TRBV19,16,ASSTYPFDNANTGELF
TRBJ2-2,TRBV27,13,ASSPGTSGYGELF
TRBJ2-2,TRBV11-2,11,ASSLVMSGELF
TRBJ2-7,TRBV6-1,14,ASSEEIGRSSYEQY
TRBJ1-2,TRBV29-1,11,SVEVTRRAGYT
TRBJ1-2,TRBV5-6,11,ASSLAAVSGYT
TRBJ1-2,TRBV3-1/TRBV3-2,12,ASSPGQGTYGYT
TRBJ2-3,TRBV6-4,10,ASSDSLGTQY
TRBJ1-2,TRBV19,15,ASSHWDSRELNYGYT
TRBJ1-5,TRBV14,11,ARRTGVGQPQH
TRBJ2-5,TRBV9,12,ASTPGTFGPPQY
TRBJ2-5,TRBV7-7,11,ASSPAQQETQY
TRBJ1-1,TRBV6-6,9,ASSYRERAF
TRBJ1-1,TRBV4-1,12,ASSPGQVNTEAF
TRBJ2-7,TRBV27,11,ASSPDRVGEQY
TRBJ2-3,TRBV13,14,ASSLSPGTSTDTQY
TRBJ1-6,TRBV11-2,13,ASTQVRGDNSPLH
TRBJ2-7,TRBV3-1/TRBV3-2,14,ASSQTGQGSISEQY
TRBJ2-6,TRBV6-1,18,ASSEVVGLAANSGANVLT
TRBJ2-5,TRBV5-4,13,ASRGSTTGQETQY
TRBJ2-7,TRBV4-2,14,ASSPTVTSGNDEQY
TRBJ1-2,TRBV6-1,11,ASRHDKEYGYT
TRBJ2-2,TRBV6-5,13,ASRLAGFWGGELF